These 5 T cell receptor beta chains came from one sample sequenced in a study of blood T cells in healthy people across ages. Using a J-beta primer mix together with a sample-barcoded 5' primer, a second PCR was run for roughly 6 to 12 cycles. One entry per CDR3 protein results from TCRdb running MiXCR on the 5' RACE reads. The sample records 1,800,000 or so distinct CDR3 sequences, about two fifths being singletons. Sequenced sample: blood. These TCRs come from a human donor in good health.

This clonotype has more than one count but fewer than ten. The chain links TRBV7-8 to TRBJ2-1; possible D gene TRBD1, 6 bases. With 5 bases removed from V and 9 bases from J, the gap between germline ends came to 20 bases. Germline values: CDR1 SGHVS, CDR2 FQNEAQ. The CDR3 contains 15 residues. CDR3 in amino acids: CASSPASTIGGEQFF. In DNA, the CDR3 is TGTGCCAGCAGCCCAGCCTCTACCATAGGGGGTGAGCAGTTCTTC. Variable domain in full (rest from reference TRBV7-8 and TRBJ2-1): GAGVSQSPRYKVAKRGQDVALRCDPISGHVSLFWYQQALGQGPEFLTYFQNEAQLDKSGLPSDRFFAERPEGSVSTLKIQRTQQEDSAVYLCASSPASTIGGEQFFGPGTRLTVL.

CDR3 region: CASSLLQGADNVLTF. In nucleotides, the CDR3 is TGCGCCAGCAGCTTGTTACAGGGGGCGGACAACGTCCTGACTTTC. The chain has TRBV5-1 and TRBJ2-6; TRBD1 matches at 9 bases. V shed 1 base, J shed 9 bases, and the junction held 5 bases outside the gene matches. CDR1 and CDR2 from the germline V gene are SGHRS and YFSETQ. This CDR3 contains 15 residues.

The CDR3 here is CASSKWGLRTNLYNEQFF. For the CDR3, the DNA is TGTGCCAGCAGTAAGTGGGGGCTCCGCACTAACCTCTACAATGAGCAGTTCTTC. This chain joins TRBV6-1 and TRBJ2-1; a weak D match, TRBD1 (6 bases). Germline V gene sequence: CDR1 MNHNS, CDR2 SASEGT. V lost 5 bases and J 3 bases, leaving 23 bases between the germline ends. CDR3 length equals 18 residues.

Only a few counts were recorded for this clonotype. This chain links TRBV3-1 with TRBJ2-1; TRBD2 aligns across 7 bases. The CDR3 has 16 amino acids. V lost 1 base and J lost 4; bases outside the gene matches: 7. CDR1 and CDR2 from the germline V gene are LGHDT and YNNKEL (reference sequence). CDR3 region: CASSQAPGGLYNEQFF. The CDR3 DNA sequence: TGTGCCAGCAGCCAAGCCCCGGGGGGACTGTACAATGAGCAGTTCTTC.

This clonotype was found many times. This rearrangement joins TRBV7-9 to TRBJ1-4; TRBD1 matches at 9 bases. CDR3 size: 14 residues. Germline loops: CDR1 SEHNR, CDR2 FQNEAQ (reference sequence). After removal of 6 bases from V and 5 bases from J, the junction contained 4 bases not matched to a gene. The CDR3 nucleotides read TGTGCCAGCAGAGACACAGGGGGCAATGAAAAACTGTTTTTT. It codes for CASRDTGGNEKLFF.